Sequencing of this T cell receptor beta chain was carried out in a study of beta chain features in type 1 diabetes. Turning to the study itself: Patients did not differ from healthy donors in age, gender or cell yield. General study points: Among type 1 diabetes patients, VDJ junctions had fewer insertions and more deletions. Across all four CD4+ subsets, people with type 1 diabetes showed modestly shorter TCRB CDR3s. TCRB rearrangement may or may not be influenced by HLA type; here this remained unresolved.

On this clone itself: Its antigen is as yet unknown.

The CDR3 is made up of 12 amino acids. V gave up 6 bases and J gave up 8 bases; unmatched junction bases: 4. CDR1 is SNHLY and CDR2 is FYNNEI in the germline V gene. The whole isolated RNA underwent reverse transcription, so sequencing captured expressed TCRB transcripts. Using immunoSEQ multiplex PCR, the repertoire was profiled, and TCRdb retains in-frame clones only, with some absent. The table records about 370,000 clones, over 8.5% of them present only once. The chain joins TRBV2 to TRBJ2-4; 7 bases line up with TRBD1. This TCR derives from a man between 25 and 39 years old with type 1 diabetes. Specimen: central memory CD4+ T cells from blood. DNA for the CDR3: TGTGCCAGCAGGCAAACAGGGGACATTCAGTACTTC. Protein product: CASRQTGDIQYF.